Presented here are 8 T cell receptor beta chains from one specimen sequenced in a study of blood T cell repertoires in COVID-19. This table comes from immunoSEQ multiplex PCR, and its TCRdb copy is limited to in-frame clones, with some not included. This table holds approximately 200,000 clones, around 80% found once. The sequencing input was peripheral blood. The receptors originated from a woman aged 80 or over with COVID-19, enrolled during active disease.

The genes are TRBV3-1 (or the pseudogene TRBV3-2) and TRBJ2-2, with D maybe TRBD2 (5 bases). Germline-derived CDR1 and CDR2 are LGHDT and YNNKEL (reference sequence). The CDR3 has 15 amino acids. V was clipped by 7 bases and J by 7 bases, with 19 bases between them. As DNA, the CDR3 is TGTGCCAGCAAACCGCGCCACGGGGTTGACGGGGAGCTGTTTTTT. Amino acids: CASKPRHGVDGELFF.

A single count supports this clone. The rearrangement links TRBV29-1 to TRBJ2-3; D is ambiguous. Trimming removed 2 bases at V and 6 bases at J, with 9 bases between. Germline lookup yields CDR1 SQVTM and CDR2 ANQGSEA. The CDR3 extends over 12 amino acids. Here the CDR3 DNA reads TGCAGCGTTGAACTAGGCCCCGATACGCAGTATTTT. Its translation is CSVELGPDTQYF.

The chain is built from TRBV6-5 and TRBJ2-5, with D tentatively TRBD2 (6 bases). V gave up 2 bases and J gave up 3 bases, with 7 bases separating them. CDR3 size: 13 residues. Germline V gene sequence: CDR1 MNHEY, CDR2 SVGAGI. CDR3 residues: CASSYRREETQYF. The CDR3 DNA sequence: TGTGCCAGCAGTTACAGGAGGGAAGAGACCCAGTACTTC.

The rearrangement links TRBV27 to TRBJ2-7; D is perhaps TRBD1 (7 bases). V lost 5 bases and J 7 bases, leaving 18 bases between the germline ends. Germline CDR1 MNHEY, CDR2 SMNVEV (reference sequence). The CDR3 length is 14 residues. Here the CDR3 DNA reads TGTGCCAGCAGTCCCGGGACAGCGACTAGGGAGCAGTACTTC. Protein sequence: CASSPGTATREQYF.

The chain carries TRBV4-1 and TRBJ2-7; unclear D gene. The germline V gene has CDR1 MGHRA and CDR2 YSYEKL. The CDR3 totals 17 residues. Trimming pared 0 bases from V and 3 bases from J, leaving 18 bases between. In nucleotides, the CDR3 is TGCGCCAGCAGCCAAGATTTTGCAGGCGACCCAATCTACGAGCAGTACTTC. Translated: CASSQDFAGDPIYEQYF.

The rearrangement uses TRBV6-5 and TRBJ1-5; the D gene is possibly TRBD1 (6 bases). Per germline, CDR1 MNHEY and CDR2 SVGAGI. V was shortened by 8 bases and J by 7 bases, with 15 bases between the two germline ends. This CDR3 spans 13 amino acids. The CDR3 is CASDRQVGQPQHF. The CDR3 nucleotides read TGTGCCAGCGATCGACAGGTTGGACAGCCCCAGCATTTT.

The CDR3 reads CASSLAGNEQFF. CDR3 nucleotides: TGTGCCAGCAGCTTAGCGGGGAATGAGCAGTTCTTC. This chain joins TRBV27 and TRBJ2-1, with 8 nucleotides matching TRBD2. The CDR3 loop spans 12 amino acids. V shed 6 bases, J shed 7 bases, and the junction held 2 bases outside the gene matches. Per germline, CDR1 MNHEY and CDR2 SMNVEV (reference sequence).

This clone has ten or more counts. The V gene is TRBV3-1 (or the pseudogene TRBV3-2), the J gene TRBJ2-3; 8 positions match TRBD2. Germline CDR1 and CDR2: LGHDT and YNNKEL (reference sequence). This CDR3 comprises 16 residues. Trimming removed 0 bases from V and 1 base from J; junction bases left unmatched: 3. The CDR3 DNA follows: TGTGCCAGCAGCCAAGACCCGGGAGGGCGCACAGATACGCAGTATTTT. Protein: CASSQDPGGRTDTQYF.